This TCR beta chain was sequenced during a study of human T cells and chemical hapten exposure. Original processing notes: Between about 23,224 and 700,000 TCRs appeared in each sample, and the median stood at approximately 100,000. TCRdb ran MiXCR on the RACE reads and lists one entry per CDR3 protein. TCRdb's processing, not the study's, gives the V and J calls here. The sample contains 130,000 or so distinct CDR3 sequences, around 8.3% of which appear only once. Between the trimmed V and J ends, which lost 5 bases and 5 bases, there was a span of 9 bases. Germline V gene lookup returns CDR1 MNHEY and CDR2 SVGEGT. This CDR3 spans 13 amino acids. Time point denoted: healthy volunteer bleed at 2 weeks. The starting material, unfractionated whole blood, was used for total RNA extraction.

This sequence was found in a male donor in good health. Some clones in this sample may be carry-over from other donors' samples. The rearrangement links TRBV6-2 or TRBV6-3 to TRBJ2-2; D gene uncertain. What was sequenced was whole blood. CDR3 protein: CASSEGITGELFF. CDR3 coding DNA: TGTGCCAGCAGTGAAGGAATAACCGGGGAGCTGTTTTTT.